This TCR beta chain stems from a study of cytomegalovirus exposure and HLA in healthy donors. Across the whole study: A preliminary data release comprised 70 million to 95 million unique TCRs obtained from HLA-typed donors.

PCR involved 60 Vbeta and 13 Jbeta primers. The table came from immunoSEQ multiplex PCR; TCRdb's copy has only in-frame clones and leaves some out. The profile shows 90,000 to 150,000 clones, around three quarters of them singletons. V lost 2 bases to trimming and J lost 1 base; unmatched junction nucleotides: 1. The CDR3 loop spans 14 amino acids. CDR1 is SGDLS and CDR2 is YYNGEE in the germline V gene. This TCR derives from a female donor in good health and CMV-seronegative. The gene calls are TRBV9 and TRBJ2-3, with 7 bases lining up with TRBD1. The source material was PBMCs. CDR3 DNA sequence: TGTGCCAGCAGCGTTGGGACAGGCACAGATACGCAGTATTTT. Translated, it gives CASSVGTGTDTQYF. Combining the CDR3 with reference TRBV9 and TRBJ2-3 gives the whole variable domain DSGVTQTPKHLITATGQRVTLRCSPRSGDLSVYWYQQSLDQGLQFLIQYYNGEERAKGNILERFSAQQFPDLHSELNLSSLELGDSALYFCASSVGTGTDTQYFGPGTRLTVL.